The present T cell receptor beta chain was sequenced within a study of shared T cell receptors in the human thymus. Sequencing used immunoSEQ multiplex PCR; TCRdb keeps in-frame clones, though not all of them. The sample lists about 730,000 clones; 70% to 90% were seen once. These records were also assigned to another study, of human thymus T cells. That paper adds: Highly overlapping thymic repertoires among unrelated individuals were reported in related research.

This TCR was sampled from a girl under three years old with a congenital heart defect. Sequenced: thymocytes.

The CDR3 region has the DNA TGCGCCAGCAGCCAAGATCTGAGGAGGGAAAACCCCCCCTACGAGCAGTACTTC. Amino acids: CASSQDLRRENPPYEQYF. The chain recombines TRBV4-1 with TRBJ2-7; D might be TRBD2 (6 bases). Germline V gives CDR1 MGHRA, CDR2 YSYEKL. The CDR3 totals 18 residues. V lost 0 bases and J lost 2, with 20 bases in between.